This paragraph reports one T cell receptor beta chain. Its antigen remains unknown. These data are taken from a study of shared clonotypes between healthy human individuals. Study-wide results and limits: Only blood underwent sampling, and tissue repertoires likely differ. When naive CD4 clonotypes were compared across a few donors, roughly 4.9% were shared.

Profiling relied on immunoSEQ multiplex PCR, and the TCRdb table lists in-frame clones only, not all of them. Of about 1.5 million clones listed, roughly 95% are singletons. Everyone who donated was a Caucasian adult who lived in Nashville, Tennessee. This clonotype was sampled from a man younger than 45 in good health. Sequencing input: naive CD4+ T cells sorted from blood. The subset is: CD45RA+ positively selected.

The CDR3 DNA sequence: TGTGCCAGCAGCCCCGGCAGGGGCTCCTACGAGCAGTACTTC. Its protein is CASSPGRGSYEQYF. The V call is TRBV7-3, the J call TRBJ2-7, with D tentatively TRBD1 (6 bases). V shed 5 bases and J shed 0 bases, with 11 bases lying between them. Germline lookup yields CDR1 SGHTA and CDR2 FQGTGA. The CDR3 is 14 residues long.